The present TCR beta chain was sequenced within a study of cytomegalovirus exposure and HLA in healthy donors. Study summary: Researchers found that roughly 77% of just under 400 genotyped donors fell within the Caucasian-associated ancestry cluster.

Primers: 60 Vbeta forward and 13 Jbeta reverse. The method was immunoSEQ multiplex PCR; TCRdb's version includes in-frame clones alone and lacks a portion of them. The sample gives 150,000 to 200,000 clones, roughly 85% of which show up once; about 0.72% is in the top ten. Healthy bone marrow donors made up the cohort. V gave up 11 bases and J gave up 4 bases, with 17 bases separating them. Germline CDR1 is LNHDA and CDR2 is SQIVND (reference sequence). The CDR3 runs to 13 residues. Notes on this clone: The antigen is undetermined.

Overall study results and limits: Later on, an analysis showed TCR association rates differing by HLA locus, with DRB1 the most and HLA-C the fewest.

The receptor's source is a woman aged 40 to 49 in good health and CMV-seronegative. The gene calls are TRBV19 and TRBJ2-5; possible D gene TRBD1, 6 bases. The sequenced material came from PBMCs. Written as DNA, the CDR3 is TGTGCCGCATCCTACAGGGCCGCAGAGACCCAGTACTTC. Translation gives CAASYRAAETQYF.